Each of the 27 T cell receptor beta chains below was sequenced from the same sample in a study of T cells in Graves' hyperthyroidism and ophthalmopathy. Regions amplified from RNA transcripts were the TCR beta CDR3 regions. In the first-round RT-PCR of the TCR CDR3, the HTBI primer set was used. TCRdb called the multiplex PCR reads again in MiXCR, with one record for every CDR3 protein. The sample lists 300,000 to 450,000 distinct CDR3 sequences, roughly 15% occurring once. Sequencing used blood. These receptors were collected from a woman aged 25 to 39 with Graves' ophthalmopathy.

Concerning this clonotype itself: A read error may explain this, as a much larger clone is one base away. The chain has TRBV24-1 and TRBJ2-1, with 7 bases lining up with TRBD1. The last part of the DNA fits TRBJ2-7 better; the J call may be wrong. In germline, CDR1 is KGHDR, CDR2 SFDVKD. The CDR3 runs to 12 residues. The CDR3 is CATRTGANEQYF. The CDR3, as DNA: TGTGCCACCAGAACAGGGGCCAATGAGCAGTACTTC.

This clonotype was detected ten times or more. The chain couples TRBV11-2 to TRBJ2-2; D possibly matches TRBD1 or TRBD2 (5 bases each). Germline V gives CDR1 SGHAT, CDR2 FQNNGV. The CDR3 sequence is 17 residues long. V lost 6 bases to trimming and J lost 0 bases, with 17 bases between them. CDR3 sequence: CASRWVVGTSNTGELFF. The CDR3 DNA follows: TGTGCCAGCAGATGGGTGGTGGGGACCTCGAACACCGGGGAGCTGTTTTTT.

This clonotype was recorded many times. The rearrangement joins TRBV30 to TRBJ2-3, with 11 bases fitting TRBD2. Unmatched junction bases numbered 4, after V lost 2 bases and J lost 0 bases. The CDR3 length is 16 residues. CDR1 and CDR2 (germline): GTSNPN, SVGIG (reference sequence). The CDR3 region has the DNA TGTGCCTGGAGTCTAACTAGCGGGGGCAGCACAGATACGCAGTATTTT. Translation: CAWSLTSGGSTDTQYF.

This clonotype came up many times. V gene TRBV3-1 combines with J gene TRBJ2-7; 8 bases match TRBD1. The CDR3 sequence is 15 residues long. Germline CDR1 is LGHDT and CDR2 is YNNKEL (reference sequence). Germline trimming cut 4 bases from V and 2 bases from J; bases unmatched to any gene: 7. CDR3 coding DNA: TGTGCCAGCAGCCGAGCCGGGACAGGAACCTACGAGCAGTACTTC. Translating it yields CASSRAGTGTYEQYF.

This clonotype was counted only a few times. The chain recombines TRBV6-5 with TRBJ2-5; D unresolved. Germline V CDR1 and CDR2: MNHEY, SVGAGI. The CDR3 covers 14 residues. V lost 2 bases to trimming and J lost 0 bases, with 7 bases between them. The DNA for the CDR3 is TGTGCCAGCAGTTACGGTGGATACCAAGAGACCCAGTACTTC. As protein: CASSYGGYQETQYF.

V is TRBV20-1 and J is TRBJ2-7, with 7 bases aligning to TRBD2. The germline CDR1 and CDR2 sequences are DFQATT and SNEGSKA (reference sequence). The CDR3 runs to 14 residues. V lost 4 bases to trimming and J lost 9 bases; unmatched junction nucleotides: 15. The CDR3, as DNA: TGCAGTGCTAACCCGGGGGGAGCGGGGTTAGGGCAGTACTTC. Its translation: CSANPGGAGLGQYF.

This clonotype was counted ten times or more. This chain links TRBV13 with TRBJ2-3, with D perhaps given as TRBD1 or TRBD2 (5 bases each). Germline-derived CDR1 and CDR2 are PRHDT and FYEKMQ (reference sequence). The CDR3 length is 12 residues. Deletions cut 8 bases from V and 0 bases from J, with 6 bases between. The CDR3 nucleotides are TGTGCCAGCTGGGGGAGCACAGATACGCAGTATTTT. Translated, it gives CASWGSTDTQYF.

Many counts were recorded for this clonotype. The chain employs TRBV2 and TRBJ1-3, with D unresolved. Trimming took off 8 bases at V and 2 bases at J, with 10 bases between the two ends. The CDR3 is 13 residues long. Germline V gene sequence: CDR1 SNHLY, CDR2 FYNNEI. The CDR3 region is CASCPIPGNTIYF. DNA for the CDR3: TGTGCCAGCTGCCCTATACCTGGAAACACCATATATTTT.

The gene calls are TRBV15 and TRBJ1-2, with 7 bases that match TRBD1. The CDR3 is 15 amino acids. The trim removed 0 bases at V and 14 bases at J, leaving 15 bases unmatched. The germline V gene encodes CDR1 LNHNV and CDR2 YYDKDF (reference sequence). The CDR3 protein is CATSRDYPGTAWTTF. CDR3 in DNA: TGTGCCACCAGCAGAGATTACCCGGGGACAGCCTGGACGACCTTC.

The chain recombines TRBV7-8 with TRBJ2-7; D possibly uses TRBD1 or TRBD2 (6 bases each). The CDR3 covers 13 residues. Germline V gene data show CDR1 as SGHVS and CDR2 as FQNEAQ. Trimming took 3 bases from V and 6 from J, leaving 12 bases between them. The CDR3 here is CASSFQGGIEQYF. DNA for the CDR3: TGTGCCAGCAGCTTCCAAGGGGGGATCGAGCAGTACTTC. Full variable domain (remainder filled in from reference TRBV7-8 and TRBJ2-7): GAGVSQSPRYKVAKRGQDVALRCDPISGHVSLFWYQQALGQGPEFLTYFQNEAQLDKSGLPSDRFFAERPEGSVSTLKIQRTQQEDSAVYLCASSFQGGIEQYFGPGTRLTVT.

To note about this clonotype: Given a much more abundant clone one base away, this may be a read error. The V and J genes are TRBV4-1 and TRBJ2-7, with D perhaps matching TRBD1 (5 bases). CDR1 and CDR2 (germline): MGHRA, YSYEKL. The CDR3 spans 13 residues. V lost 4 bases, J lost 5 bases, and 12 bases lay in between. Here the CDR3 DNA reads TGCGCCAGCAGCCCAGGGAATTGTAACGAGCAGTACTTC. Translated: CASSPGNCNEQYF.

In its sample, this clonotype was seen many times. The chain recombines TRBV12-3 or TRBV12-4 with TRBJ2-1; D ambiguous. There are 15 residues in the CDR3. V lost 2 bases to trimming and J lost 5 bases, with 13 bases between them. In DNA form, the CDR3 reads TGTGCCAGCAGTTTATCTGTGGGCCGCGACAATGAGCAGTTCTTC. This gives the protein CASSLSVGRDNEQFF.

This clonotype has at least ten counts. The chain links TRBV15 to TRBJ2-7, with D unresolved. Per germline, CDR1 LNHNV and CDR2 YYDKDF (reference sequence). V shed 0 bases and J shed 0 bases, with 6 bases lying between them. The CDR3 covers 14 residues. The DNA for the CDR3 is TGTGCCACCAGCAGAGAACCCAGCTCCTACGAGCAGTACTTC. Translation gives CATSREPSSYEQYF.

In its sample, this clonotype was seen many times. V usage is TRBV11-2 and J usage is TRBJ2-5; TRBD1 or TRBD2 may be the D gene (5 bases each). CDR3 length: 15 amino acids. V dropped 5 bases and J dropped 4 bases, with 17 bases sitting between them. The germline CDR1 and CDR2 sequences are SGHAT and FQNNGV. CDR3 nucleotide sequence: TGTGCCAGCAGCCCCGGGGTTCGGGGCCTAGAGACCCAGTACTTC. Its translation is CASSPGVRGLETQYF. Based on the CDR3 plus reference TRBV11-2 and TRBJ2-5, the full variable domain is EAGVAQSPRYKIIEKRQSVAFWCNPISGHATLYWYQQILGQGPKLLIQFQNNGVVDDSQLPKDRFSAERLKGVDSTLKIQPAKLEDSAVYLCASSPGVRGLETQYFGPGTRLLVL.

Ten or more counts support this clonotype. This sequence joins TRBV6-1 and TRBJ1-4; 7 nucleotides line up with TRBD1. The length of the CDR3 is 17 residues. CDR1 is MNHNS and CDR2 is SASEGT in the germline V gene. Losses at the gene ends were 5 bases for V and 5 bases for J; bases not matched to a gene: 14. This CDR3 reads CASSYLYTGTENEKLFF. The DNA for the CDR3 is TGTGCCAGCAGTTATCTATACACCGGGACAGAAAATGAAAAACTGTTTTTT.

The chain links TRBV15 to TRBJ2-5; a possible D gene is TRBD2 (6 bases). Germline-derived CDR1 and CDR2 are LNHNV and YYDKDF (reference sequence). The ends were cut back, 7 bases at V and 4 bases at J, with 19 bases in the middle. The CDR3 runs to 15 residues. CDR3 sequence (DNA): TGTGCCACCATCCCAGATGGAGGGTCCAGAGAGACCCAGTACTTC. This sequence encodes CATIPDGGSRETQYF. The full variable domain, in which reference TRBV15 and TRBJ2-5 provide the parts outside the CDR3, is DAMVIQNPRYQVTQFGKPVTLSCSQTLNHNVMYWYQQKSSQAPKLLFHYYDKDFNNEADTPDNFQSRRPNTSFCFLDIRSPGLGDTAMYLCATIPDGGSRETQYFGPGTRLLVL.

This clonotype was picked up many times. The chain carries TRBV20-1 and TRBJ2-3; D may be TRBD1 (5 bases). The V and J ends lost 5 bases and 0 bases respectively, with 15 bases between them. The CDR3 loop spans 15 amino acids. Germline V lookup: CDR1 DFQATT, CDR2 SNEGSKA (reference sequence). The CDR3 nucleotides read TGCAGTGCTTCAGACAGACAGTCTAGCACAGATACGCAGTATTTT. Its protein product is CSASDRQSSTDTQYF.

Concerning this clonotype itself: No DNA is shown, since the ends of the CDR3 on it are uncertain; the CDR3 is the one TCRdb lists. The rearrangement uses TRBV28 and TRBJ2-2; the DNA was not compared with TRBD2, the D call given in the table. The CDR3 is 18 amino acids in total, end residues counted. From germline, CDR1 is MDHEN and CDR2 SYDVKM. The CDR3: CASSKGLAGGVSPGSCFF.

As regards this clonotype: The junction does not match germline at one end; this may be a read error. The chain has TRBV27 and TRBJ2-1; D possibly uses TRBD1 or TRBD2 (5 bases each). The germline CDR1 and CDR2 sequences are MNHEY and SMNVEV (reference sequence). This CDR3 contains 14 residues. The CDR3 loop is CAGSNRDVYNEQFF. CDR3 nucleotide sequence: TGTGCCGGCAGTAATCGGGACGTGTACAATGAGCAGTTCTTC.

This clonotype showed up many times. The V and J genes are TRBV18 and TRBJ2-3; D gene ambiguous. CDR1 is KGHSH, CDR2 LQKENI, per germline. The CDR3 has 12 amino acids. The germline V and J ends were trimmed by 2 bases and 3 bases, with 3 bases remaining between them. In DNA, the CDR3 is TGTGCCAGCTCACCAGAGACAGATACGCAGTATTTT. Protein: CASSPETDTQYF.

This clonotype was seen at least ten times. The genes are TRBV11-2 and TRBJ1-6, with D perhaps matching TRBD1 (5 bases). The V gene lost 1 base and the J gene lost 6 bases, with 13 bases spanning the gap. From germline, CDR1 is SGHAT and CDR2 FQNNGV. The CDR3 covers 16 residues. In DNA, the CDR3 is TGTGCCAGCAGCTTAGGGGGGTACGGGATTAATTCACCCCTCCACTTT. Residues: CASSLGGYGINSPLHF.

This chain connects TRBV6-1 to TRBJ2-3, with TRBD2 matching 10 bases. V lost 5 bases and J lost 5; bases outside the gene matches: 22. Germline V gives CDR1 MNHNS, CDR2 SASEGT. The CDR3 totals 20 residues. The CDR3 nucleotides are TGTGCCAGCAGTTCCCGTAGTAGCGGGGGGCCTAGGCGTAACAGAGATACGCAGTATTTT. Protein: CASSSRSSGGPRRNRDTQYF.

This clonotype was counted a few times. The chain couples TRBV6-1 to TRBJ1-2; possible D gene TRBD1, 5 bases. CDR3 length: 15 residues. CDR1 is MNHNS, CDR2 SASEGT, per germline. V lost 6 bases and J lost 4, with 18 bases in between. The CDR3: CASSGARGPFYGYTF. In nucleotides, the CDR3 is TGTGCCAGCAGCGGCGCTAGGGGACCTTTCTATGGCTACACCTTC.

Ten or more counts support this clonotype. The V and J genes are TRBV11-3 and TRBJ2-3; 8 bases match TRBD2. With V trimmed by 1 base and J by 0 bases, 6 bases remained unmatched. CDR1 is SGHNT and CDR2 is YENEEA in the germline V gene. The CDR3 extends over 17 amino acids. CDR3 nucleotide sequence: TGTGCCAGCAGCTTAGGGGTGAGCGGGGGCAGCACAGATACGCAGTATTTT. The encoded protein is CASSLGVSGGSTDTQYF.

This clonotype was found a few times. The rearrangement joins TRBV3-1 to TRBJ2-3, with TRBD2 matching over 9 bases. The V gene's germline CDR1 is LGHDT and CDR2 YNNKEL (reference sequence). V was clipped by 0 bases and J by 4 bases; unmatched bases: 14. This CDR3 contains 19 residues. CDR3 bases: TGTGCCAGCAGCCAAGATCTGGGTGGCGGGGGGGGCCTCCCAGATACGCAGTATTTT. Translating gives CASSQDLGGGGGLPDTQYF.

This clonotype appeared many times. This chain joins TRBV6-2 or TRBV6-3 and TRBJ2-3; TRBD1 agrees at 7 bases. Germline V CDR1 and CDR2: MNHEY, SVGEGT. The CDR3 consists of 19 residues. V was pared by 0 bases and J by 4 bases, with 16 bases of the junction left unmatched. Written as DNA, the CDR3 is TGTGCCAGCAGTTACTCGATGAACGGTGACAGGGTCAGTCCAGATACGCAGTATTTT. It encodes CASSYSMNGDRVSPDTQYF.

The V gene is TRBV15, the J gene TRBJ1-5; TRBD1 matches at 8 bases. J lost 0 bases, V lost 4 bases, and 2 bases had no gene match. Germline V gene data show CDR1 as LNHNV and CDR2 as YYDKDF (reference sequence). The CDR3 consists of 15 residues. The CDR3, as DNA: TGTGCCACCAGCAAGGACAGGGATAGCAATCAGCCCCAGCATTTT. It encodes CATSKDRDSNQPQHF.